This T cell receptor beta chain appears in the sequencing data of a study of cytomegalovirus exposure and HLA in healthy donors. Study in general: Earlier results showed almost 120 million unique TCR beta sequences derived from 150 million to 200 million T cells. Inside one of the first data releases sat around 86 million unique TCRs taken from HLA-typed donors.

The V gene lost 4 bases and the J gene lost 0 bases, with 13 bases spanning the gap. There are 15 residues in the CDR3. Germline V CDR1 and CDR2: SGHRS, YFSETQ. The table lists this clone with a few counts. Its matching antigen is unknown. Study-level points and caveats: Some segments of the V type, notably TRBV6-2 and TRBV6-3, were excluded as indistinguishable. Per a later analysis, HLA-associated TCR beta chains showed more clonal expansion than other, equally common TCR beta chains.

Use of 60 Vbeta and 13 Jbeta primers characterized the PCR. Clones were read by immunoSEQ multiplex PCR, and TCRdb kept only the in-frame ones, dropping some. Of 45,000 to 60,000 clones listed, 73% are singletons. Material for sequencing was PBMCs. The TCR was taken from a man between 18 and 29 years old in good health and CMV-seronegative. The V gene is TRBV5-1, the J gene TRBJ1-1; D not resolved. As DNA, the CDR3 is TGCGCCAGCAGCCTGAGTGGGCCGTTGAACACTGAAGCTTTCTTT. Protein: CASSLSGPLNTEAFF.